One sample yielded the 31 T cell receptor beta chains listed below, sequenced in a study of Ad26.COV2.S vaccination and SARS-CoV-2 variants. Here immunoSEQ multiplex PCR was the method, and the copy in TCRdb shows in-frame clones only, minus some. The top ten hold about 2.8% of the sample, which has roughly 250,000 clones, roughly 89% seen once. Treatment given: approximately 18 received Ad26.COV2.S at low or high dose, single or two shots; five or six received placebo; per-sample allocation not given. Sample collection was performed on day 63 after the first vaccine or placebo injection. The sequencing here drew on peripheral blood, taken in a trial of Ad26.COV2.S vaccine versus placebo. Receptors were obtained from a person between 18 and 65 years old who received the Ad26.COV2.S COVID-19 vaccine or a placebo.

The V call is TRBV2, the J call TRBJ2-3, with 9 positions matching TRBD2. The V gene end was trimmed by 10 bases and the J gene end by 1 base; junction bases not matched to a gene: 9. The CDR3 loop spans 15 amino acids. CDR1 and CDR2 (germline): SNHLY, FYNNEI. The CDR3 nucleotides are TGTGCCACCTCCCTTTTAGCGGGAGGCACAGATACGCAGTATTTT. It yields the protein CATSLLAGGTDTQYF.

J is TRBJ2-2 and V is TRBV27; TRBD2 aligns across 11 bases. The CDR3 is made up of 19 amino acids. The V gene's germline CDR1 is MNHEY and CDR2 SMNVEV (reference sequence). V was clipped by 7 bases and J by 1 base; unmatched bases: 14. The CDR3 bases are TGTGCCAGCACTAGGCTACAAACCGGGACTAGCGGGAACACCGGGGAGCTGTTTTTT. Translated, it gives CASTRLQTGTSGNTGELFF.

The V call is TRBV14, the J call TRBJ2-3; 11 nucleotides align to TRBD1. Trimming cost V 3 bases and J 1 base; bases outside gene matches: 6. The CDR3 consists of 17 residues. The germline V gene encodes CDR1 SGHDN and CDR2 FVKESK. In nucleotides, the CDR3 is TGTGCCAGCAGCCATCACTGGACAGGGGGCGGCACAGATACGCAGTATTTT. Translation gives CASSHHWTGGGTDTQYF.

The rearrangement links TRBV18 to TRBJ2-5; D unclear. CDR1 is KGHSH, CDR2 LQKENI, per germline. The V and J ends lost 3 bases and 0 bases respectively, with 5 bases between them. The CDR3 is 13 amino acids. DNA of the CDR3: TGTGCCAGCTCACCTCAGTACCAAGAGACCCAGTACTTC. Amino acid sequence: CASSPQYQETQYF.

The chain couples TRBV24-1 to TRBJ2-1; 16 bases map to TRBD2. CDR3 length equals 17 residues. V gave up 2 bases and J gave up 7 bases; unmatched junction bases: 4. In germline, CDR1 is KGHDR, CDR2 SFDVKD. The CDR3 nucleotides are TGTGCCACCAGTGATTCGGGACTAGCGGGGGGGCGAAATGAGCAGTTCTTC. It yields the protein CATSDSGLAGGRNEQFF.

The chain is built from TRBV9 and TRBJ1-2; no clear D. The ends were cut back, 4 bases at V and 5 bases at J, with 12 bases in the middle. Germline V lookup: CDR1 SGDLS, CDR2 YYNGEE. The CDR3 has 13 amino acids. The CDR3 sequence is CASSPHGTYGYTF. In nucleotides, the CDR3 is TGTGCCAGCAGCCCACACGGAACTTATGGCTACACCTTC.

The rearrangement uses TRBV6-5 and TRBJ1-6; 7 nucleotides align to TRBD1. Germline V gene data show CDR1 as MNHEY and CDR2 as SVGAGI. This CDR3 contains 14 residues. J was trimmed by 5 bases and V by 6 bases; bases with no gene match: 4. CDR3 sequence (DNA): TGTGCCAGCAGACAGGGGTCCGATAATTCACCCCTCCACTTT. Amino acids: CASRQGSDNSPLHF.

This clone showed up just once. The V call is TRBV7-2, the J call TRBJ1-5; D remains unclear. The CDR3 extends over 15 amino acids. V lost 5 bases to trimming and J lost 5 bases, with 16 bases between them. Germline-derived CDR1 and CDR2 are SGHTA and FQGNSA. For the CDR3, the DNA is TGTGCCAGCAGCCCTAGGAAAACCGGACATCAGCCCCAGCATTTT. It yields the protein CASSPRKTGHQPQHF.

V and J are TRBV3-1 (or the pseudogene TRBV3-2) and TRBJ2-3, with 9 bases matching TRBD2. V trimming: 0 bases; J trimming: 6 bases; junction bases outside the gene matches: 7. Germline V gene sequence: CDR1 LGHDT, CDR2 YNNKEL (reference sequence). This CDR3 has 16 residues. The chain's CDR3 is CASSQEGTSPLDTQYF. CDR3 coding DNA: TGTGCCAGCAGCCAAGAAGGGACTAGCCCCTTGGATACGCAGTATTTT.

The chain couples TRBV19 to TRBJ1-5; D unresolved. The CDR3 extends over 14 amino acids. Trimming left V 3 bases short and J 4 bases short, with 10 bases between. The germline CDR1 and CDR2 sequences are LNHDA and SQIVND (reference sequence). CDR3 sequence: CASSIRVFNQPQHF. CDR3 DNA sequence: TGTGCCAGTAGTATCCGGGTCTTTAATCAGCCCCAGCATTTT.

Written as DNA, the CDR3 is TGTGCCAGCTCACCACCGGGACATTCGAACACCGGGGAGCTGTTTTTT. Translating gives CASSPPGHSNTGELFF. The genes are TRBV18 and TRBJ2-2; D may be TRBD1 (6 bases). The CDR3 covers 16 residues. Germline V gene lookup returns CDR1 KGHSH and CDR2 LQKENI. V lost 0 bases to trimming and J lost 0 bases, with 8 bases between them.

The rearrangement uses TRBV25-1 and TRBJ2-2; 9 nucleotides agree with TRBD2. The CDR3 is 15 amino acids. J gave up 2 bases and V 5 bases, and 3 bases lay outside the gene matches. Germline V gives CDR1 MGHDK, CDR2 SYGVNS. CDR3 bases: TGTGCCAGCAGTCCGGGACTAGCAAACACCGGGGAGCTGTTTTTT. This sequence encodes CASSPGLANTGELFF.

The genes are TRBV19 and TRBJ2-2; perhaps TRBD1 as D (5 bases). This CDR3 is built from 14 residues. The germline CDR1 and CDR2 sequences are LNHDA and SQIVND (reference sequence). The germline V and J ends were trimmed by 5 bases and 0 bases, with 7 bases remaining between them. The CDR3 sequence is CASSQQANTGELFF. The CDR3 coding sequence is TGTGCCAGTAGTCAACAGGCGAACACCGGGGAGCTGTTTTTT.

This chain connects TRBV7-2 to TRBJ1-2; D unclear. This CDR3 is 13 amino acids long. CDR1 SGHTA and CDR2 FQGNSA come from the germline V gene. Trimming took 6 bases from V and 1 from J, leaving 9 bases between them. CDR3 in DNA: TGTGCCAGCAGAGGGAGTGGTAACTATGGCTACACCTTC. It specifies CASRGSGNYGYTF.

The count of this clone is one. The chain combines TRBV29-1 with TRBJ2-5; 7 bases are a match to TRBD2. After removal of 4 bases from V and 1 base from J, the junction contained 15 bases not matched to a gene. In germline, CDR1 is SQVTM, CDR2 ANQGSEA. This CDR3 spans 17 amino acids. The CDR3 protein is CSVGARASGHLQETQYF. CDR3 DNA: TGCAGCGTTGGGGCCCGGGCTAGCGGCCACCTCCAAGAGACCCAGTACTTC.

The chain employs TRBV21-1 and TRBJ2-5; the table's TRBD1 call for D was not verified on the DNA. TRBV21-1 is a pseudogene. This CDR3 is built from 14 residues. CDR3 in amino acids: CARKGTGDQETQYF. As DNA, the CDR3 is TGTGCCAGGAAGGGGACAGGGGATCAAGAGACCCAGTACTTC.

CDR3 in amino acids: CATRTSGGPTGYEQYF. CDR3 nucleotide sequence: TGTGCCACCCGGACTAGCGGGGGGCCAACGGGCTACGAGCAGTACTTC. The V gene is TRBV10-3, the J gene TRBJ2-7; 14 nucleotides align to TRBD2. From germline, CDR1 is ENHRY and CDR2 SYGVKD. Trimming took 10 bases from V and 3 from J; bases not matched to a gene: 11. There are 16 residues in the CDR3.

The chain has TRBV24-1 and TRBJ2-3; 10 bases agree with TRBD1. The V gene's germline CDR1 is KGHDR and CDR2 SFDVKD. The CDR3 is 15 residues long. V lost 4 bases to trimming and J lost 5 bases; unmatched junction nucleotides: 5. CDR3 DNA: TGTGCCACCAGTGAGGGGGACAGGGGTAAAGATACGCAGTATTTT. It specifies CATSEGDRGKDTQYF.

V and J are TRBV24-1 and TRBJ1-6; D might be TRBD1 (5 bases). The CDR3 contains 16 residues. Trimming cost V 3 bases and J 0 bases, with 8 bases left between them. Per the germline V gene, CDR1 is KGHDR and CDR2 is SFDVKD. The chain's CDR3 is CATSDQGSSYNSPLHF. In nucleotides, the CDR3 is TGTGCCACCAGTGATCAGGGATCCTCCTATAATTCACCCCTCCACTTT.

The rearrangement links TRBV5-8 to TRBJ2-3; no reliable D call. Germline-derived CDR1 and CDR2 are SGHTS and YDEGEE. V gave up 0 bases and J gave up 0 bases, with 8 bases separating them. This CDR3 is built from 15 residues. CDR3 in amino acids: CASSLAGSSTDTQYF. In nucleotides, the CDR3 is TGTGCCAGCAGCTTGGCCGGGTCGAGCACAGATACGCAGTATTTT.

V usage is TRBV7-6 and J usage is TRBJ2-5, with a tentative D call TRBD2 (5 bases). Germline lookup yields CDR1 SGHVS and CDR2 FNYEAQ. The CDR3 totals 13 residues. The V end lost 3 bases, the J end lost 2 bases, and 7 bases lay between the germline ends. The CDR3, as DNA: TGTGCCAGCAGCTTCGGACTTCAAGAGACCCAGTACTTC. Amino acid sequence: CASSFGLQETQYF.

This clone was counted between two and nine times. This chain links TRBV2 with TRBJ1-3; a possible D gene is TRBD1 (5 bases). The V end lost 3 bases, the J end lost 1 base, and 10 bases lay between the germline ends. CDR1 and CDR2 from the germline V gene are SNHLY and FYNNEI. This CDR3 has 15 amino acids. The CDR3 region is CASSDGGGSGNTIYF. The CDR3 region has the DNA TGTGCCAGCAGTGACGGCGGGGGATCTGGAAACACCATATATTTT.

This clone was seen just once. The chain uses TRBV15 and TRBJ2-2; possibly TRBD1 for D (7 bases). V lost 6 bases and J 0 bases, leaving 14 bases between the germline ends. Germline-derived CDR1 and CDR2 are LNHNV and YYDKDF (reference sequence). The CDR3 loop spans 16 amino acids. CDR3 loop: CATRGGGAANTGELFF. CDR3 sequence (DNA): TGTGCCACCAGAGGGGGCGGGGCCGCGAACACCGGGGAGCTGTTTTTT.

The chain combines TRBV29-1 with TRBJ2-1; TRBD1 might be the D (6 bases). The CDR3 is 13 amino acids. The germline CDR1 and CDR2 sequences are SQVTM and ANQGSEA. CDR3 in DNA: TGCAGATTTCCGAGGGGGACACACAATGAGCAGTTCTTC. Protein: CRFPRGTHNEQFF.

The chain is built from TRBV5-1 and TRBJ2-1; 8 bases match TRBD2. Germline V gene sequence: CDR1 SGHRS, CDR2 YFSETQ. The V and J ends lost 1 base and 10 bases, in that order; junction bases with no gene match: 10. The CDR3 spans 15 residues. CDR3 residues: CASSLLSGGAQEQFF. In nucleotides, the CDR3 is TGCGCCAGCAGCTTGCTGTCGGGGGGGGCCCAGGAGCAGTTCTTC. Full variable domain (missing parts from reference TRBV5-1 and TRBJ2-1): KAGVTQTPRYLIKTRGQQVTLSCSPISGHRSVSWYQQTPGQGLQFLFEYFSETQRNKGNFPGRFSGRQFSNSRSEMNVSTLELGDSALYLCASSLLSGGAQEQFFGPGTRLTVL.

The chain is built from TRBV21-1 and TRBJ2-7; TRBD1 reflects the table's D call only, with no check against the DNA. TRBV21-1 is listed as a pseudogene. The CDR3 sequence is 18 residues long. This CDR3 reads CASSGKLPQGARSYEQYV. CDR3 nucleotides: TGTGCCAGCAGCGGAAAGCTCCCACAGGGGGCTAGGTCCTACGAGCAGTACGTC.

The chain couples TRBV7-2 to TRBJ2-5; 9 bases map to TRBD2. Germline trimming cut 3 bases from V and 1 base from J; bases unmatched to any gene: 9. The CDR3 totals 17 residues. The germline CDR1 and CDR2 sequences are SGHTA and FQGNSA. CDR3 bases: TGTGCCAGCAGCTTGGGGCTGCTAGCGGGGCTCCAAGAGACCCAGTACTTC. It is translated as CASSLGLLAGLQETQYF. Supplemented by reference TRBV7-2 and TRBJ2-5, the full variable domain reads GAGVSQSPSNKVTEKGKDVELRCDPISGHTALYWYRQSLGQGLEFLIYFQGNSAPDKSGLPSDRFSAERTGGSVSTLTIQRTQQEDSAVYLCASSLGLLAGLQETQYFGPGTRLLVL.

CDR3 sequence (DNA): TGCGCCAGCCCGGGCGGGGTCTACGAGCAGTACGTC. Amino acids: CASPGGVYEQYV. This chain connects TRBV10-1 to TRBJ2-7; weak D call: TRBD2 (6 bases). This CDR3 contains 12 residues. CDR1 WNHNN and CDR2 SYGVQD come from the germline V gene (reference sequence). V shed 8 bases and J shed 3 bases, with 11 bases lying between them.

V and J are TRBV6-5 and TRBJ1-4; 7 bases agree with TRBD1. V shed 7 bases and J 1 base; nucleotides not matched to a gene: 9. The CDR3 consists of 16 residues. Germline loops: CDR1 MNHEY, CDR2 SVGAGI. CDR3 loop: CASIFSGGRTNEKLFF. The CDR3 bases are TGTGCCAGCATTTTCTCAGGGGGACGAACTAATGAAAAACTGTTTTTT.

V is TRBV16 and J is TRBJ2-3; D gene ambiguous. The V and J ends lost 2 bases and 3 bases respectively, with 15 bases between them. The germline V gene has CDR1 KGHSY and CDR2 FQNENV. The CDR3 spans 16 residues. The CDR3 bases are TGTGCCAGCAGCCAACTGGCGGTCGGATCGACAGATACGCAGTATTTT. Translation gives CASSQLAVGSTDTQYF.

V is TRBV19 and J is TRBJ2-3; no definite D call. The CDR3 is 14 residues long. CDR1 is LNHDA, CDR2 SQIVND, per germline (reference sequence). Between the trimmed V and J ends, which lost 3 bases and 4 bases, there was a span of 11 bases. The CDR3 protein is CASSMSQFPDTQYF. CDR3 bases: TGTGCCAGTAGTATGAGTCAGTTCCCAGATACGCAGTATTTT.